This TCR beta chain was identified during a study of Graves' ophthalmopathy and Graves' hyperthyroidism. This clonotype occurred a few times. Amplifying from RNA transcripts, the study obtained TCR beta CDR3 regions. Amplification began with first-round RT-PCR using HTBI primers, then second-round multiplex PCR was performed. A single record per CDR3 protein comes from TCRdb applying MiXCR to the multiplex PCR reads. The sample holds approximately 540,000 distinct CDR3 sequences, approximately 37% seen once. Specimen: peripheral blood or thyroid tissue (not recorded which). The sequence came from an adult man with Graves' hyperthyroidism.

This CDR3 is CASSQGTGLIRNTEAFF. The CDR3 nucleotides are TGTGCCAGCAGCCAAGGGACAGGGTTGATTAGGAACACTGAAGCTTTCTTT. V and J are TRBV4-2 and TRBJ1-1, with TRBD1 matching over 8 bases. Germline V lookup: CDR1 LGHNA, CDR2 YNFKEQ. Trimming cost V 1 base and J 1 base; bases outside gene matches: 8. The CDR3 runs 17 residues.